This T cell receptor beta chain was profiled in a study of cytomegalovirus exposure and HLA in healthy donors. The donors comprised healthy bone marrow donors. In the PCR, 60 Vbeta and 13 Jbeta primers were used. Sequencing was performed with immunoSEQ multiplex PCR; in TCRdb, only in-frame clones are kept and a portion is missing. The sample holds around 180,000 clones, around 82% seen once. The TCR was taken from a man younger than 30 in good health and CMV-seronegative. The sequencing input was PBMCs.

This CDR3 is CASSTNTYGYTF. The CDR3 coding sequence is TGTGCCAGCAGTACTAACACCTATGGCTACACCTTC. This chain joins TRBV28 and TRBJ1-2; no definite D call. The V and J ends lost 5 bases and 4 bases respectively, with 8 bases between them. Germline V gene data show CDR1 as MDHEN and CDR2 as SYDVKM. This CDR3 comprises 12 residues.